The 19 T cell receptor beta chains below all came from one sample that was sequenced in a study of control samples from healthy donors and cancer patients. Assay used: immunoSEQ multiplex PCR; TCRdb lists only in-frame clones, some missing. The sample shows about 250,000 clones, 82% of them seen only once. The sequenced material came from PBMCs. The receptor source for this set is a woman aged 55-70 years with lung cancer.

This chain uses TRBV6-2 or TRBV6-3 with TRBJ2-3, with 8 bases identical to TRBD1. Germline V gene data show CDR1 as MNHEY and CDR2 as SVGEGT. V gave up 4 bases and J gave up 3 bases; unmatched junction bases: 6. This CDR3 has 15 amino acids. CDR3 sequence: CASSSRDRLTDTQYF. CDR3 coding DNA: TGTGCCAGCAGTTCAAGGGACAGGCTGACAGATACGCAGTATTTT.

Ten or more counts support this clone. The V call is TRBV7-3, the J call TRBJ2-1; TRBD2 agrees at 11 bases. The V gene's germline CDR1 is SGHTA and CDR2 FQGTGA. Trimming at V came to 2 bases and at J to 5 bases, leaving 5 bases not matched to a gene. The CDR3 runs 16 residues. CDR3 sequence: CASSLGTSGGHNEQFF. The CDR3 DNA follows: TGTGCCAGCAGCTTAGGAACTAGCGGGGGCCACAATGAGCAGTTCTTC. Full variable domain (remainder filled in from reference TRBV7-3 and TRBJ2-1): GAGVSQTPSNKVTEKGKYVELRCDPISGHTALYWYRQSLGQGPEFLIYFQGTGAADDSGLPNDRFFAVRPEGSVSTLKIQRTERGDSAVYLCASSLGTSGGHNEQFFGPGTRLTVL.

This CDR3 is CAGRGDPLETQYF. The CDR3 DNA sequence: TGTGCCGGTCGGGGGGACCCATTGGAGACCCAGTACTTC. The gene calls are TRBV2 and TRBJ2-5; TRBD2 aligns across 7 bases. V was clipped by 11 bases and J by 5 bases; unmatched bases: 11. The CDR3 loop spans 13 amino acids. In germline, CDR1 is SNHLY, CDR2 FYNNEI.

For this clone: The sample has other DNA sequences that encode this CDR3 too. The chain links TRBV3-1 (or the pseudogene TRBV3-2) to TRBJ2-7; D not certain. Deletions cut 1 base from V and 7 bases from J, with 5 bases between. Per the germline V gene, CDR1 is LGHDT and CDR2 is YNNKEL (reference sequence). This CDR3 contains 11 residues. CDR3 in DNA: TGTGCCAGCAGCCAAGGATTGGAGCAGTACTTC. It translates to CASSQGLEQYF.

The rearrangement links TRBV24-1 to TRBJ2-1, with a weak D call TRBD2 (5 bases). Germline CDR1 and CDR2: KGHDR and SFDVKD. Trimming removed 1 base from V and 6 bases from J, with 9 bases in between. This CDR3 is 14 amino acids long. The CDR3 DNA sequence: TGTGCCACCAGTGATTTTTTGAGGGTCAATGAGCAGTTCTTC. The encoded protein is CATSDFLRVNEQFF.

The chain recombines TRBV24-1 with TRBJ2-1, with 14 bases aligning to TRBD2. CDR3 length equals 17 residues. The germline gives CDR1 KGHDR, CDR2 SFDVKD. The V and J ends lost 3 bases and 9 bases, in that order; junction bases with no gene match: 9. For the CDR3, the DNA is TGTGCCACCAGTGATACCCCGACTAGCGGGAGGGGGGGTGAGCAGTTCTTC. Residues: CATSDTPTSGRGGEQFF.

The chain combines TRBV9 with TRBJ2-5; no clear D gene. With 0 bases removed from V and 4 bases from J, the gap between germline ends came to 7 bases. This CDR3 is built from 13 residues. Germline assignment: CDR1 SGDLS and CDR2 YYNGEE. The CDR3 protein is CASSVDQRETQYF. CDR3 nucleotides: TGTGCCAGCAGCGTAGACCAGAGAGAGACCCAGTACTTC.

The V and J genes are TRBV5-1 and TRBJ2-3; D is ambiguous. The length of the CDR3 is 14 residues. Trimming removed 1 base at V and 4 bases at J, with 10 bases between. The germline CDR1 and CDR2 sequences are SGHRS and YFSETQ. The CDR3 DNA is TGCGCCAGCAGCTTGCTTTTCGAGGCAGATACGCAGTATTTT. The encoded protein is CASSLLFEADTQYF.

V is TRBV24-1 and J is TRBJ2-2, with 9 bases aligning to TRBD1. Germline V gene sequence: CDR1 KGHDR, CDR2 SFDVKD. The CDR3 is 15 residues long. J was trimmed by 6 bases and V by 9 bases; bases with no gene match: 10. The CDR3 here is CATQGNRGHAGELFF. In DNA form, the CDR3 reads TGTGCCACCCAGGGAAACAGGGGGCATGCCGGGGAGCTGTTTTTT.

The CDR3 spells CATSREGRGPEAFF. CDR3 nucleotide sequence: TGTGCCACCAGCAGAGAAGGCAGGGGTCCCGAAGCTTTCTTT. This chain uses TRBV15 with TRBJ1-1, with TRBD1 as a possible D gene (6 bases). The CDR3 contains 14 residues. The germline gives CDR1 LNHNV, CDR2 YYDKDF (reference sequence). V dropped 0 bases and J dropped 8 bases, with 13 bases sitting between them.

V usage is TRBV19 and J usage is TRBJ2-5; D is possibly TRBD2 (5 bases). The CDR3 loop spans 15 amino acids. V lost 5 bases and J lost 1, with 14 bases in between. Germline CDR1 and CDR2: LNHDA and SQIVND (reference sequence). For the CDR3, the DNA is TGTGCCAGTAGTCCCCCAGGACTCCTCCAAGAGACCCAGTACTTC. Its translation is CASSPPGLLQETQYF. Looking up the rest from reference TRBV19 and TRBJ2-5 gives the full variable domain: DGGITQSPKYLFRKEGQNVTLSCEQNLNHDAMYWYRQDPGQGLRLIYYSQIVNDFQKGDIAEGYSVSREKKESFPLTVTSAQKNPTAFYLCASSPPGLLQETQYFGPGTRLLVL.

As concerns this clone: Additional DNA sequences in this sample encode the identical CDR3. V and J are TRBV9 and TRBJ1-6; D is uncertain. Looked up from germline, CDR1 is SGDLS and CDR2 is YYNGEE. V gave up 0 bases and J gave up 5 bases, with 6 bases separating them. The CDR3 is 14 amino acids. The CDR3 nucleotides read TGTGCCAGCAGCGTAGGCGGCGATAATTCACCCCTCCACTTT. Translation: CASSVGGDNSPLHF. The full variable domain, in which reference TRBV9 and TRBJ1-6 provide the parts outside the CDR3, is DSGVTQTPKHLITATGQRVTLRCSPRSGDLSVYWYQQSLDQGLQFLIQYYNGEERAKGNILERFSAQQFPDLHSELNLSSLELGDSALYFCASSVGGDNSPLHFGNGTRLTVT.

The V and J genes are TRBV10-3 and TRBJ1-5; no clear D. Germline CDR1 ENHRY, CDR2 SYGVKD. V was clipped by 6 bases and J by 0 bases, with 15 bases between them. This CDR3 region has 16 residues. This CDR3 is CAISPEGSYSNQPQHF. The CDR3 DNA is TGTGCCATCAGCCCGGAAGGGTCCTATAGCAATCAGCCCCAGCATTTT.

The J gene is TRBJ1-6, the V gene TRBV15; D perhaps matches TRBD1 (5 bases). The length of the CDR3 is 17 residues. CDR1 and CDR2 (germline): LNHNV, YYDKDF (reference sequence). Trimming shortened V by 2 bases and J by 7 bases, and 18 bases separated the two germline ends. The CDR3 is CATSRLFGQEGNSPLHF. The CDR3 DNA reads TGTGCCACCAGCAGACTATTTGGACAAGAGGGAAATTCACCCCTCCACTTT.

This rearrangement joins TRBV28 to TRBJ2-5; D is undetermined. Germline V gives CDR1 MDHEN, CDR2 SYDVKM. The CDR3 spans 11 residues. The germline V and J ends were trimmed by 6 bases and 4 bases, with 6 bases remaining between them. CDR3 DNA sequence: TGTGCCAGCAGGGTAGCAGAGACCCAGTACTTC. It translates to CASRVAETQYF.

The chain recombines TRBV7-3 with TRBJ2-1; possible D gene TRBD1, 7 bases. The CDR3 runs to 16 residues. V lost 5 bases and J 7 bases, leaving 21 bases between the germline ends. Germline V CDR1 and CDR2: SGHTA, FQGTGA. As DNA, the CDR3 is TGTGCCAGCAGCACAGCAGGGGGGACTCCTCTAAATGAGCAGTTCTTC. It encodes CASSTAGGTPLNEQFF.

This sequence joins TRBV19 and TRBJ2-7; the match to TRBD1 covers 10 bases. This CDR3 is built from 16 residues. CDR1 is LNHDA and CDR2 is SQIVND in the germline V gene (reference sequence). The V and J ends lost 6 bases and 3 bases, in that order; junction bases with no gene match: 11. The DNA for the CDR3 is TGTGCCAGTAGCCATCCGGGACAGGGGACCCTCTACGAGCAGTACTTC. Its protein product is CASSHPGQGTLYEQYF. The entire variable domain, with the rest obtained from reference TRBV19 and TRBJ2-7, is as follows: DGGITQSPKYLFRKEGQNVTLSCEQNLNHDAMYWYRQDPGQGLRLIYYSQIVNDFQKGDIAEGYSVSREKKESFPLTVTSAQKNPTAFYLCASSHPGQGTLYEQYFGPGTRLTVT.

The chain has TRBV11-1 and TRBJ1-1, with TRBD1 matching 9 bases. This CDR3 spans 14 amino acids. The germline CDR1 and CDR2 sequences are SGHAT and FQDESV (reference sequence). V gave up 6 bases and J gave up 5 bases; unmatched junction bases: 7. The CDR3 region is CASSYTGGRTEAFF. The CDR3 nucleotides are TGTGCCAGCAGTTATACAGGGGGCAGGACTGAAGCTTTCTTT. Looking up the rest from reference TRBV11-1 and TRBJ1-1 gives the full variable domain: EAEVAQSPRYKITEKSQAVAFWCDPISGHATLYWYRQILGQGPELLVQFQDESVVDDSQLPKDRFSAERLKGVDSTLKIQPAELGDSAMYLCASSYTGGRTEAFFGQGTRLTVV.

The chain uses TRBV6-5 and TRBJ1-3, with a tentative D call TRBD1 (5 bases). The CDR3 totals 16 residues. V lost 4 bases and J lost 0, with 13 bases in between. Germline V gene lookup returns CDR1 MNHEY and CDR2 SVGAGI. In DNA form, the CDR3 reads TGTGCCAGCAGTTTTATTACAGGCGTCTCTGGAAACACCATATATTTT. This codes for CASSFITGVSGNTIYF.